This record covers a single T cell receptor beta chain. The sample originates from a study of blood T cell repertoires in COVID-19. Study in general: Researchers got acute and convalescent COVID-19 samples from the United States, Italy and Spain. Nucleic acid was either cDNA or gDNA, and it came from T cells, B-cell-depleted T cells, or PBMCs.

In the original workflow: Cell counts per sample came from amplifying reference gene primers. TCRdb keeps only in-frame clones here, not all; method: immunoSEQ multiplex PCR. That table is the source of V, J and clone size, and D and trimming were worked out from the DNA. The table has 100,000 or so clones, more than 70% seen once. Germline CDR1 and CDR2: MDHEN and SYDVKM. The length of the CDR3 is 12 residues. V was trimmed by 4 bases and J by 4 bases, leaving 5 bases between them. The chain links TRBV28 to TRBJ1-5; D is ambiguous. Source material: peripheral blood. This sequence was found in a human donor in a cohort sampled during active COVID-19. The CDR3 sequence is CASSSGNQPQHF. The DNA of the CDR3 is TGTGCCAGCAGTTCGGGGAATCAGCCCCAGCATTTT.